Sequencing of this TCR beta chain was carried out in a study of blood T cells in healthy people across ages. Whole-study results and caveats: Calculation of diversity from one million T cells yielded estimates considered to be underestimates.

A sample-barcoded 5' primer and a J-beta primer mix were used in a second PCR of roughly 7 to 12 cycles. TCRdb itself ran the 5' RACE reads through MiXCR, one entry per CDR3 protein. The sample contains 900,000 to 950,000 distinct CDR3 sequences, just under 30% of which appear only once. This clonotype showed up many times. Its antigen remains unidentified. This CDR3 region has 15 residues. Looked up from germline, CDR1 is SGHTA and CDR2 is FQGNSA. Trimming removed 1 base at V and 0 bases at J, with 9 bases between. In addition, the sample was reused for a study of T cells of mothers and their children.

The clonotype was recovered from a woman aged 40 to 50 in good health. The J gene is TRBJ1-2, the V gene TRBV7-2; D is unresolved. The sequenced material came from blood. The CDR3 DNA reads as TGTGCCAGCAGCTTAGATTATGGCGCTAACTATGGCTACACCTTC. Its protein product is CASSLDYGANYGYTF.